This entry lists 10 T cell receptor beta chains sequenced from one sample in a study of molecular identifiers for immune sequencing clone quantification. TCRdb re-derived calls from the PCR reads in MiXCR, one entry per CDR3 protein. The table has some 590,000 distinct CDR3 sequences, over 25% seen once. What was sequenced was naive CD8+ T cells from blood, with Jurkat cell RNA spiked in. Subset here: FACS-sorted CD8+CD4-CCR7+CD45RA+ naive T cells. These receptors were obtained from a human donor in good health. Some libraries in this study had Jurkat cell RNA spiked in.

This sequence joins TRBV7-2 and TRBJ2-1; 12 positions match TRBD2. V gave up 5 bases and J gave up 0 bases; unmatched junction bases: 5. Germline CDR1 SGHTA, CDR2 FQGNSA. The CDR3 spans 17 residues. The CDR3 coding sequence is TGTGCCAGCAGCCTTACTAGCGGGGGGCCCTCCTACAATGAGCAGTTCTTC. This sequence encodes CASSLTSGGPSYNEQFF.

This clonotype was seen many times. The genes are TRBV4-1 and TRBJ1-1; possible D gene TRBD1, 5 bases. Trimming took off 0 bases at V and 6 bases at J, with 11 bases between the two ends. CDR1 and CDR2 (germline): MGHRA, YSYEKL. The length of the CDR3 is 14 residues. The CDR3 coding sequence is TGCGCCAGCAGCCAAGATCAGGCGGGACCTGAAGCTTTCTTT. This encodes CASSQDQAGPEAFF.

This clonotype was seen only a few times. The CDR3 region has the DNA TGTGCCAGCAGCCGCGGACTAGCGGGAGGGTCTACCGGGGAGCTGTTTTTT. Its translation is CASSRGLAGGSTGELFF. V gene TRBV2 combines with J gene TRBJ2-2; TRBD2 matches 15 bases. Trimming cost V 6 bases and J 5 bases; bases outside gene matches: 7. Germline values: CDR1 SNHLY, CDR2 FYNNEI. CDR3 length equals 17 residues.

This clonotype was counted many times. In DNA form, the CDR3 reads TGTGCCAGCAGCTTCGTCGACAGCCCGCTTACAGATACGCAGTATTTT. It encodes CASSFVDSPLTDTQYF. This rearrangement joins TRBV7-9 to TRBJ2-3; TRBD1 might be the D (5 bases). This CDR3 comprises 16 residues. The V end lost 3 bases, the J end lost 3 bases, and 16 bases lay between the germline ends. Per the germline V gene, CDR1 is SEHNR and CDR2 is FQNEAQ (reference sequence).

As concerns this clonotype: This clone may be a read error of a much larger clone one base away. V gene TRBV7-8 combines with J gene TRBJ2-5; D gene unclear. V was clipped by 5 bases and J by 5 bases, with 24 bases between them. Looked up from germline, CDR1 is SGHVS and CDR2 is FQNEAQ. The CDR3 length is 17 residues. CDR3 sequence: CASSAALAGRPAETQYF. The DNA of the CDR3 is TGTGCCAGCAGCGCCGCCCTGGCAGGCCGGCCTGCGGAGACCCAGTACTTC.

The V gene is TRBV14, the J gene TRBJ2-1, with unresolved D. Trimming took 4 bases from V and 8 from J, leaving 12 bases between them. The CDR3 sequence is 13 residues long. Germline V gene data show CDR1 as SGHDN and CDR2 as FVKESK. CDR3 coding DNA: TGTGCCAGCAGCCCCTTAAGAACCCATGAGCAGTTCTTC. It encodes CASSPLRTHEQFF.

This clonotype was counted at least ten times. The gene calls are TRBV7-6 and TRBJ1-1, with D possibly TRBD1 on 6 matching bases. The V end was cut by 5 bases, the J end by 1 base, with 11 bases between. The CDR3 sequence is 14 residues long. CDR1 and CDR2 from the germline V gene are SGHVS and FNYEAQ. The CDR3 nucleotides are TGTGCCAGCAGCCTAGACAGGTCGAACACTGAAGCTTTCTTT. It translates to CASSLDRSNTEAFF.

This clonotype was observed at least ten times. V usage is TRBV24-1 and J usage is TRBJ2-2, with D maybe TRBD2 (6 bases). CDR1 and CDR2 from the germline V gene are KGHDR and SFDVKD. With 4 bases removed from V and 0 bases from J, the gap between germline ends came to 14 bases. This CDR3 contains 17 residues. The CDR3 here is CATSDRDFLANTGELFF. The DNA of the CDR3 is TGTGCCACCAGTGACAGGGACTTCCTCGCGAACACCGGGGAGCTGTTTTTT.

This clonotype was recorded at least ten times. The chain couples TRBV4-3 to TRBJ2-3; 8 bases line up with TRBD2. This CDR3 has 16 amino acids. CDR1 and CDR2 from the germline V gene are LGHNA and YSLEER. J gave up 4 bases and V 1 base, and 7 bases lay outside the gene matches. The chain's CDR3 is CASSQAGGGYADTQYF. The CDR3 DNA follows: TGCGCCAGCAGCCAAGCGGGCGGGGGGTACGCAGATACGCAGTATTTT.

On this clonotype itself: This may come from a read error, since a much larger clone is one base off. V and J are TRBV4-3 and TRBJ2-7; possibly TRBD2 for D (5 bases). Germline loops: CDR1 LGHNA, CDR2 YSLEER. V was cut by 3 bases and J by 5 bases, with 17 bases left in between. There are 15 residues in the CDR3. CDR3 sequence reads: CASSHQDGGPHEQYF. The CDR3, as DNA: TGCGCCAGCAGCCACCAGGACGGAGGACCCCACGAGCAGTACTTC.